This TCR beta chain came from a study of Tregs in tolerant kidney transplant recipients. Related graft donors supplied nonmyeloablative bone marrow transplants, and mixed chimerism was transient. Measured with immunoSEQ multiplex PCR; TCRdb has only the in-frame clones, and not every one. The sample includes about 81,000 clones, 90% to 95% of them seen just once. Per the germline V gene, CDR1 is DFQATT and CDR2 is SNEGSKA (reference sequence). The CDR3 extends over 11 amino acids. Trimming took 3 bases from V and 6 from J, leaving 8 bases between them. The sample was CD4+ T cells from blood (PBMCs), taken 24 months after the transplant. This receptor was identified in a human patient who received a combined kidney and bone marrow transplant. The graft donor may be the source of some T cells. The chain carries TRBV20-1 and TRBJ1-1; no clear D gene. CDR3: CSASVLSEAFF. CDR3 coding DNA: TGCAGTGCTAGTGTTCTCTCTGAAGCTTTCTTT.